One T cell receptor (beta chain) is described in this entry. This clonotype was observed at least ten times. Its antigen is still unknown. There are no base qualities to consult, and no much larger clone falls within one base. The sample comes from a study of human T cells and chemical hapten exposure (dated by TCRdb to the early 2020s). About the investigation overall: For sensitization, 2% DPC in acetone was applied to an approximately 2 cm by approximately 2 cm area of upper inner arm skin. Weekly therapeutic DPC doses were additionally applied to the scalp of patients throughout the roughly 25-week study period. Patch testing on the upper back used Finn chambers containing 0.01% DPC, with scoring done after 6 days according to International Contact Dermatitis Research Group standards. The patient cohort, mostly female, included alopecia areata with under or over 50% scalp involvement, alopecia totalis and alopecia universalis. The libraries were sequenced as a pool, and the TCR yield per sample differed mostly because of small variations in library volumes within the pool. This study followed changes in the peripheral blood TCR repertoire in vivo during primary and secondary sensitization of alopecia patients to the hapten diphenylcyclopropenone (DPC). Blood samples were taken from patients before sensitization (week 0) and at 2, 6 and about 24 weeks after DPC sensitization. Blood for TCR sequencing was provided by twenty-nine alopecia patients at one to four time points (pre-sensitization, 2, 6 and 24 weeks). The study at large found these results: Patch test score was positively correlated with the number of PT1 expanded TCRs, with significance at thresholds 8, 16 and 32 but not at 4. Compared with pre-sensitization or healthy control sets, expanded TCRs formed significantly more large CDR3 similarity clusters, which is consistent with antigen-driven responses. All patients had alopecia, a presumed autoimmune disease, so their immune response might differ from that of healthy individuals. No change with DPC sensitization was found in the number of TCRs above 1 in 1000 frequency, and no evidence of global repertoire structure alterations was found. Repeated subsampling changed both the strength of the expansion versus patch-test correlation and the threshold at which the correlation became significant.

The intended sense of this specimen's time point label: patch test 2, 6 weeks after DPC sensitization. The sample's treatment or condition, from its label and the paper: therapeutic diphenylcyclopropenone sensitization with weekly scalp DPC. At every patch-test visit, the blood draw took place before the patch test was put on. Patients were eligible if aged 18 to 70, diagnosed with alopecia and judged suitable for DPC therapy, and pregnant patients were excluded. Total RNA was isolated from unfractionated whole blood collected in Tempus Blood RNA tubes. Libraries were prepared through RACE. Reads for this sample came from a NextSeq 500. During library preparation, unique molecular identifiers were attached to individual cDNA molecules so that TCRs could be counted in a quantitative, reproducible way. For every blood RNA sample, sequencing covered both the TCR alpha and TCR beta chains. The study's processing was this. A median of about 89,000 TCRs per sample was observed, with a range of 23,224 to 690,600. The Decombinator software suite was used to annotate V, J and CDR3 in the TCR reads. For the PS versus PT1 abundance plots, all samples were subsampled to the same number of TCRs (28,000). TCRs were defined as expanded if absent before sensitization and observed at least eight times at the 2-week time point. The public reads were quality trimmed at Q25 with fastp and then assembled into clones with MiXCR by TCRdb, keeping productive beta chains. Each CDR3 protein appears once, grouped with its most common genes and DNA. The V and J calls reflect TCRdb's pipeline rather than the authors' work. For this sample there are around 99,000 distinct CDR3 sequences; about a tenth appear just once. Jointly, the top ten make up approximately 2.8% of the sample.

The TCR comes from a woman in her 40s with alopecia areata. Some clones in this sample may be carry-over from other donors' samples. Sequenced here: whole blood, sampled in connection with sensitization to the hapten diphenylcyclopropenone (DPC).

The sequence in DNA is TGTGCCAGCGGACACCAACGCCGCTCGAGCACTGAAGCTTTCTTT. Its protein is CASGHQRRSSTEAFF. In this chain, TRBV25-1 is recombined with TRBJ1-1; the D segment could be TRBD1, given 5 matching bases. As encoded in the germline V gene, CDR1 is MGHDK while CDR2 is SYGVNS. V is clipped by 8 bases and J by 4 bases, and the sequence between their germline boundaries is 20 bases long. The CDR3 runs 15 amino acids, cysteine and phenylalanine included. Of all the DNA, just the CDR3 is kept, 45 bases in frame from base 1.